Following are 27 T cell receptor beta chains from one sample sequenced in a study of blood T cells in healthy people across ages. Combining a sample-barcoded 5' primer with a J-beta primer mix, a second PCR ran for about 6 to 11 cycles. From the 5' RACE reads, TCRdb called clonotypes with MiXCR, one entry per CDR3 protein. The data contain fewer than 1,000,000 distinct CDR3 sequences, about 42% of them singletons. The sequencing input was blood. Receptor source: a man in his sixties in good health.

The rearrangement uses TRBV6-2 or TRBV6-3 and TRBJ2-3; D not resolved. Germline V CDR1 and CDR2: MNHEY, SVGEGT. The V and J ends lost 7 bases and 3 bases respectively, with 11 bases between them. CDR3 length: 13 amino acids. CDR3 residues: CASTDVRTDTQYF. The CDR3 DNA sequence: TGTGCCAGCACAGATGTCCGTACAGATACGCAGTATTTT.

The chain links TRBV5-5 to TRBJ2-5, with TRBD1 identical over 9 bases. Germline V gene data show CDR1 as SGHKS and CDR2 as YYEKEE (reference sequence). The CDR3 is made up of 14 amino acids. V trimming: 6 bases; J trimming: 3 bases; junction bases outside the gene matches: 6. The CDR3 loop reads CASTLQGAEETQYF. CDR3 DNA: TGTGCCAGCACTTTACAGGGGGCCGAAGAGACCCAGTACTTC.

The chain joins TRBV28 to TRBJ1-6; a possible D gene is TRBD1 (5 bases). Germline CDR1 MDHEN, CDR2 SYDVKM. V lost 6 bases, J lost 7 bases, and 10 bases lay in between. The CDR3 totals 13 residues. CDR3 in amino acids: CASRKQENSPLHF. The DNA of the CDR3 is TGTGCCAGCAGGAAACAGGAAAATTCACCCCTCCACTTT.

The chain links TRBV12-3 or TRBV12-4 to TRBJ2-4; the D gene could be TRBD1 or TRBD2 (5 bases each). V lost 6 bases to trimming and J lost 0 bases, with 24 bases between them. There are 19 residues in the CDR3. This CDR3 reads CASSLVRDRSNLAKNIQYF. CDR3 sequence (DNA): TGTGCCAGCAGCCTCGTCCGGGACCGTTCTAATCTAGCCAAAAACATTCAGTACTTC.

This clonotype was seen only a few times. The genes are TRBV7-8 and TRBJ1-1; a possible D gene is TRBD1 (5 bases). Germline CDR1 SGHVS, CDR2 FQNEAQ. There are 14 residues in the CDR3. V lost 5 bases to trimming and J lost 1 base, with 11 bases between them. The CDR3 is CASSVRDENTEAFF. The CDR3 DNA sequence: TGTGCCAGCAGCGTACGGGACGAGAACACTGAAGCTTTCTTT.

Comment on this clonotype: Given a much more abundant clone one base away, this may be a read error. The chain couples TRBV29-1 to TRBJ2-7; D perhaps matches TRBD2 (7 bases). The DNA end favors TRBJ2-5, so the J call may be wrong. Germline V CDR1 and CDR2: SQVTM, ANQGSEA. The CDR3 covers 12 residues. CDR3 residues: CSVDGGQRTQYF. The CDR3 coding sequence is TGCAGCGTTGACGGGGGGCAGAGGACCCAGTACTTC.

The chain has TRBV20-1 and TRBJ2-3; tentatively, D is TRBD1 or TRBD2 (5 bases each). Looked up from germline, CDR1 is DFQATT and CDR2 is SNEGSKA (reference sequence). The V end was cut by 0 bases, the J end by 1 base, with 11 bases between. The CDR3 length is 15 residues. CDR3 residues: CSARDGRDGTDTQYF. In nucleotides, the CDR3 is TGCAGTGCTAGAGATGGCCGGGACGGCACAGATACGCAGTATTTT.

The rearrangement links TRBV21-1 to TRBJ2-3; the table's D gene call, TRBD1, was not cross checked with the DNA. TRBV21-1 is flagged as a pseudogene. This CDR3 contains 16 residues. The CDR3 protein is CASSRYRGGSTDTQYF. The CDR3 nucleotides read TGTGCCAGCAGCAGATACAGGGGCGGTAGCACAGATACGCAGTATTTT.

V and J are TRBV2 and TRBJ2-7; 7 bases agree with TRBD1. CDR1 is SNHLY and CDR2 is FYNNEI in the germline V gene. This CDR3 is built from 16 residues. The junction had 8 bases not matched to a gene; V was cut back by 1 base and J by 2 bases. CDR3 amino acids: CASSEGIGTDAYEQYF. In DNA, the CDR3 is TGTGCCAGCAGTGAAGGTATTGGGACAGATGCCTACGAGCAGTACTTC.

CDR3 sequence reads: CASRGPTGGLREQYF. The CDR3 nucleotides are TGTGCCAGCAGGGGCCCGACAGGGGGCTTGAGGGAGCAGTACTTC. V is TRBV6-1 and J is TRBJ2-7, with TRBD1 matching 10 bases. Trimming took 6 bases from V and 7 from J; bases not matched to a gene: 12. Germline-derived CDR1 and CDR2 are MNHNS and SASEGT. The CDR3 is 15 residues long.

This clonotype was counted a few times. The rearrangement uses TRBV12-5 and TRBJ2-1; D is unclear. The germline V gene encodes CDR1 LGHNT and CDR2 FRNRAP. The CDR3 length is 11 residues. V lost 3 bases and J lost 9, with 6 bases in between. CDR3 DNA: TGTGCTAGTGGTTTTAGCCTTGAGCAGTTCTTC. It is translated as CASGFSLEQFF.

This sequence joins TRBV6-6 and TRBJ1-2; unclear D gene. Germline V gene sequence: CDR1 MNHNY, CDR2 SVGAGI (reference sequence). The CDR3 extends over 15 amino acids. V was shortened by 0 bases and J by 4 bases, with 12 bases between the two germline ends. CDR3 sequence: CASSYSSTASYGYTF. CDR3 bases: TGTGCCAGCAGTTACTCTTCCACAGCGAGCTATGGCTACACCTTC.

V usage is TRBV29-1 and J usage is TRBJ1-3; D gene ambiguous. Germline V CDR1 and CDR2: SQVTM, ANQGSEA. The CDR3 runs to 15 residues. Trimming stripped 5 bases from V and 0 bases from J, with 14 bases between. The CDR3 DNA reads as TGCAGCGTTATCGGGCCTGAGAGCTCTGGAAACACCATATATTTT. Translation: CSVIGPESSGNTIYF.

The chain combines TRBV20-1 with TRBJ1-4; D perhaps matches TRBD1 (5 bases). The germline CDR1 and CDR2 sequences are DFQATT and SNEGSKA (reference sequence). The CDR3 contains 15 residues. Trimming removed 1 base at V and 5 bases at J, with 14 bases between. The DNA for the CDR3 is TGCAGTGCTAGAGGGTGGACACGCTTAAATGAAAAACTGTTTTTT. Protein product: CSARGWTRLNEKLFF.

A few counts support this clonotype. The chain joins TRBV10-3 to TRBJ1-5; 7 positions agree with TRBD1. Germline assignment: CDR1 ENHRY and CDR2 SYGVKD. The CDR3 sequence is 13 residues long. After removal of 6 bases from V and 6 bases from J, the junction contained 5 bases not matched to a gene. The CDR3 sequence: CAISTGVIQPQHF. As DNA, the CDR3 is TGTGCCATCAGCACAGGGGTTATTCAGCCCCAGCATTTT.

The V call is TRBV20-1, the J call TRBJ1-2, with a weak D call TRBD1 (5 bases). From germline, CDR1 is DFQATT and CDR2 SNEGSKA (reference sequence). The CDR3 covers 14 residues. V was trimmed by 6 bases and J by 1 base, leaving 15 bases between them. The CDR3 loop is CSAPGGVSNYGYTF. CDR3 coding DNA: TGCAGTGCCCCCGGAGGGGTTAGTAACTATGGCTACACCTTC.

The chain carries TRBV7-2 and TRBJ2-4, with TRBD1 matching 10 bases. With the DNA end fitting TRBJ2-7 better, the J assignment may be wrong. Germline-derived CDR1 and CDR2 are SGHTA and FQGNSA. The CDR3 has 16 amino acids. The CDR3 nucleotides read TGTGCCAGCAGCTTAGGCTCGGGACAGGGGAGAAACGAGCAGTACTTC. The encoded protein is CASSLGSGQGRNEQYF.

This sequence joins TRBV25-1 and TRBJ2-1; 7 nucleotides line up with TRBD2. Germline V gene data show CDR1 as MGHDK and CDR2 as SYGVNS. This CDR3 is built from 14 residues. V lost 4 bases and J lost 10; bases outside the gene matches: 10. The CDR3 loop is CASSATFGAGEQFF. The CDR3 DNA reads TGTGCCAGCAGTGCCACATTTGGAGCGGGGGAGCAGTTCTTC.

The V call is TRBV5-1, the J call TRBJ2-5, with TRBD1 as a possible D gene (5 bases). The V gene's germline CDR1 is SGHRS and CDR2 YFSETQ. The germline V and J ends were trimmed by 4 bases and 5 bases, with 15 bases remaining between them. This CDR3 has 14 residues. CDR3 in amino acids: CASSRQWEGETQYF. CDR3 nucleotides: TGCGCCAGCAGCCGACAGTGGGAAGGGGAGACCCAGTACTTC.

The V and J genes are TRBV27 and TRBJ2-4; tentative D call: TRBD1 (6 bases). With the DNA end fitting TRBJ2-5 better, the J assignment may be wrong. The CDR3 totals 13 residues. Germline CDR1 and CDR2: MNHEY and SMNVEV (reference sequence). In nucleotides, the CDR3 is TGTGCCAGCAGCTTCACAGGGATGGAGACCCAGTACTTC. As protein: CASSFTGMETQYF.

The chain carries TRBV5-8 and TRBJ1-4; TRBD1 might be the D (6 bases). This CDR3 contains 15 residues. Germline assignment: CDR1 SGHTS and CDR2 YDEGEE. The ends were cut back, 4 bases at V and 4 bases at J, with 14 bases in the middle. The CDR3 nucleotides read TGTGCCAGCAGCCAAGGACAGCTCGATAATGAAAAACTGTTTTTT. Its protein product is CASSQGQLDNEKLFF.

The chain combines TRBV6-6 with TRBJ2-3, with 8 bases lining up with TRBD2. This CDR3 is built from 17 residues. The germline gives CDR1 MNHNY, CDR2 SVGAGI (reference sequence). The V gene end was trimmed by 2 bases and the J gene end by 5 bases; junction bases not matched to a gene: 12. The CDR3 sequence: CASSYRVDGGELDTQYF. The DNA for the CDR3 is TGTGCCAGCAGTTACCGGGTAGACGGGGGGGAATTAGATACGCAGTATTTT.

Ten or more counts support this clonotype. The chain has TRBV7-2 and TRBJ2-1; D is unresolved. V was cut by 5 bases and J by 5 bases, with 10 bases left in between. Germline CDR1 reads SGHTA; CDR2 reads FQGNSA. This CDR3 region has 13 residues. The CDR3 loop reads CASSVDAHNEQFF. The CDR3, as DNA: TGTGCCAGCAGCGTAGACGCCCACAATGAGCAGTTCTTC.

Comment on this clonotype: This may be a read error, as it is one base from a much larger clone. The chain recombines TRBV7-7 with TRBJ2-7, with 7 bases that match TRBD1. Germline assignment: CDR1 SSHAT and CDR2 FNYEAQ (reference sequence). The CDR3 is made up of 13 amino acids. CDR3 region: CASSLGTAYERYF. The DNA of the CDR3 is TGTGCTAGCAGCCTCGGGACAGCCTACGAGCGGTACTTC.

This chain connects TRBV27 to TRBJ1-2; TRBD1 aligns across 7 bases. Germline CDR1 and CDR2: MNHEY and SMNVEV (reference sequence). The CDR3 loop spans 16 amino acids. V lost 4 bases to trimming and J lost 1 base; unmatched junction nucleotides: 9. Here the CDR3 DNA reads TGTGCCAGCAGTTCCCTGGGACAGTCCTATAACTATGGCTACACCTTC. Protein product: CASSSLGQSYNYGYTF.

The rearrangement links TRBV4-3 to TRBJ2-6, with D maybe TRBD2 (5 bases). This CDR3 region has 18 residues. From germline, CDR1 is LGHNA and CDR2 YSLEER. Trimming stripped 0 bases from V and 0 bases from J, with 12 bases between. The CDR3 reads CASSQDSWGDSGANVLTF. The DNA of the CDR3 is TGCGCCAGCAGCCAAGATTCCTGGGGAGACTCTGGGGCCAACGTCCTGACTTTC.

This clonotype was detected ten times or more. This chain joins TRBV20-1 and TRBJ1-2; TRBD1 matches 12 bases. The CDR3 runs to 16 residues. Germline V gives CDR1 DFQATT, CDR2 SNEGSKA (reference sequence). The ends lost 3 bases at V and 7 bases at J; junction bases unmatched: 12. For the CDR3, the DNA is TGCAGTGCTAGTACCGGGACAGGGGGCCTTTTTAGTGGCTACACCTTC. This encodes CSASTGTGGLFSGYTF.